The T cell receptor beta chain described here comes from a study of blood T cells in healthy people across ages. Study-level points and caveats: Diversity of TCR beta per million T cells declined in a roughly linear way with age.

This clonotype was seen a few times. The antigen is undetermined. The second PCR ran about 7 to 12 cycles with a sample-barcoded 5' primer and J-beta primers. Each CDR3 protein is one row after TCRdb ran MiXCR on the 5' RACE reads. This sample has some 920,000 distinct CDR3 sequences, with roughly 47% found just once. V was pared by 1 base and J by 1 base, with 2 bases of the junction left unmatched. This CDR3 contains 15 residues. Germline CDR1 and CDR2: LNHNV and YYDKDF (reference sequence). This receptor was obtained from a woman aged 55-69 years in good health. The J gene is TRBJ2-5, the V gene TRBV15; 8 nucleotides match TRBD1. The sample was blood. DNA of the CDR3: TGTGCCACCAGCAGAGCCACAGGGGGCCAAGAGACCCAGTACTTC. This translates into CATSRATGGQETQYF.